The 9 T cell receptor beta chains given below trace back to one sample, sequenced in a study of cytomegalovirus exposure and HLA in healthy donors. The study ran its PCR with 60 Vbeta and 13 Jbeta primers. Assay: immunoSEQ multiplex PCR; the TCRdb copy retains only in-frame clones and omits some. The data show about 160,000 clones, roughly 77% seen once. Specimen: PBMCs. The receptors here all came from a woman in her late teens or twenties in good health and CMV-seronegative.

There are a few counts of this clone. The rearrangement uses TRBV28 and TRBJ1-2, with 8 bases fitting TRBD1. V lost 6 bases and J lost 0; bases outside the gene matches: 9. CDR3 length: 16 amino acids. CDR1 is MDHEN and CDR2 is SYDVKM in the germline V gene. In DNA, the CDR3 is TGTGCCAGCAGCACCGTGGGGGGACAGGCTAACTATGGCTACACCTTC. It is translated as CASSTVGGQANYGYTF.

The chain carries TRBV5-1 and TRBJ2-1, with 10 bases identical to TRBD1. CDR3 size: 15 residues. V gave up 3 bases and J gave up 2 bases; unmatched junction bases: 2. The germline V gene has CDR1 SGHRS and CDR2 YFSETQ. The CDR3 nucleotides are TGCGCCAGCAGCTCCGGGACAGGGGCCTACAATGAGCAGTTCTTC. It is translated as CASSSGTGAYNEQFF.

The chain combines TRBV6-1 with TRBJ2-7; 10 positions match TRBD1. The trim removed 6 bases at V and 8 bases at J, leaving 7 bases unmatched. This CDR3 spans 13 amino acids. Germline V CDR1 and CDR2: MNHNS, SASEGT. CDR3 amino acids: CASSTGQGTKQYF. In DNA, the CDR3 is TGTGCCAGCAGCACGGGACAGGGGACCAAGCAGTACTTC.

The chain recombines TRBV28 with TRBJ2-5; 7 nucleotides agree with TRBD2. Per germline, CDR1 MDHEN and CDR2 SYDVKM. The ends lost 2 bases at V and 6 bases at J; junction bases unmatched: 6. CDR3 length: 14 residues. CDR3 DNA sequence: TGTGCCAGCAGTTTAGCGGCGGGAGCTCAGACCCAGTACTTC. Protein: CASSLAAGAQTQYF.

The V gene is TRBV15, the J gene TRBJ1-2; 7 nucleotides align to TRBD1. Trimming removed 9 bases from V and 8 bases from J; junction bases left unmatched: 15. Germline V gene data show CDR1 as LNHNV and CDR2 as YYDKDF (reference sequence). The CDR3 is 14 amino acids. CDR3 protein: CATNRDSRFEGYTF. DNA for the CDR3: TGTGCCACGAACCGGGACAGCCGTTTTGAAGGCTACACCTTC.

J is TRBJ1-6 and V is TRBV6-5; 11 bases fit TRBD1. After removal of 5 bases from V and 9 bases from J, the junction contained 6 bases not matched to a gene. CDR3 length equals 15 residues. The germline V gene has CDR1 MNHEY and CDR2 SVGAGI. The CDR3 nucleotides are TGTGCCAGCAGTCCGGGACAGGGGGGGCGTTCACCCCTCCACTTT. Amino acids: CASSPGQGGRSPLHF.

Here the CDR3 DNA reads TGTGCCATCAGTGAGTCGGGCCTCCCTAAGGTCAATCAGCCCCAGCATTTT. Its protein product is CAISESGLPKVNQPQHF. The chain links TRBV10-3 to TRBJ1-5; D ambiguous. This CDR3 is 17 amino acids long. From germline, CDR1 is ENHRY and CDR2 SYGVKD. The V and J ends lost 0 bases and 3 bases respectively, with 15 bases between them.

The chain carries TRBV5-4 and TRBJ2-2, with TRBD2 identical over 11 bases. CDR3 size: 18 residues. The junction had 9 bases not matched to a gene; V was cut back by 2 bases and J by 3 bases. The germline V gene has CDR1 SGHNT and CDR2 YYREEE (reference sequence). For the CDR3, the DNA is TGTGCCAGCAGCTTACTCGGTAGCGGGAGGGCCGACACCGGGGAGCTGTTTTTT. Its translation is CASSLLGSGRADTGELFF.

The chain couples TRBV5-1 to TRBJ1-1; 11 nucleotides agree with TRBD1. The V and J ends lost 2 bases and 8 bases, in that order; junction bases with no gene match: 5. The CDR3 sequence is 14 residues long. Germline values: CDR1 SGHRS, CDR2 YFSETQ. The CDR3, as DNA: TGCGCCAGCAGCTTAGGGACAGGGGGGCGCGAAGCTTTCTTT. As protein: CASSLGTGGREAFF. The entire variable domain, with the rest obtained from reference TRBV5-1 and TRBJ1-1, is as follows: KAGVTQTPRYLIKTRGQQVTLSCSPISGHRSVSWYQQTPGQGLQFLFEYFSETQRNKGNFPGRFSGRQFSNSRSEMNVSTLELGDSALYLCASSLGTGGREAFFGQGTRLTVV.